This T cell receptor (beta chain) came from a study of OX40 agonist ivuxolimab in advanced cancers. Study at large: Each patient was given ivuxolimab into a vein every 2 weeks, at 0.01 to 10 mg/kg. Of mixed ages from about 20 to 80 and averaging about 65 years, the group was roughly 85% male.

Regarding the study as a whole: With doses of 0.1 to 3.0 mg/kg, CD4+ and CD8+ blood T cells had undergone clonal expansion by week 6. Mean expanded clone counts were higher in CD8+ than CD4+ T cells.

The method was immunoSEQ multiplex PCR; TCRdb's version includes in-frame clones alone and lacks a portion of them. The data contain about 71,000 clones, 70% to 90% of them singletons. The germline gives CDR1 SGHRS, CDR2 YFSETQ. Trimming took 4 bases from V and 0 from J; bases not matched to a gene: 9. This CDR3 comprises 19 residues. About this clone: Its antigen is unidentified.

The chain combines TRBV5-1 with TRBJ2-4, with 14 bases that match TRBD2. The TCR comes from an adult with an advanced solid tumor such as melanoma, head and neck, liver or kidney cancer. The source was CD4+ or CD8+ T cells sorted from blood, collected in a trial of the OX40 agonist ivuxolimab. CDR3 in DNA: TGCGCCAGCAGCCCTAGACTAGCGGGAGGGCCCTTAGCCAAAAACATTCAGTACTTC. This encodes CASSPRLAGGPLAKNIQYF.